The rows below give T cell receptor beta chains drawn from one sample of a study of blood T cell repertoires in COVID-19. Here immunoSEQ multiplex PCR was the method, and the copy in TCRdb shows in-frame clones only, minus some. In the table there are hundreds of thousands of clones, 88% of which are singletons. Sequencing was carried out using peripheral blood. These receptors all stem from a young man with active or convalescent COVID-19. CDR3s include the opening cysteine and the closing phenylalanine or tryptophan. The D gene is left open where the match is weak. Not all rows give a size; the values are once, few, many and, for expanded clones, a class.

clone size: NA; J gene: TRBJ2-6; V gene: TRBV5-4; D gene: NA; CDR3 length: 16; CDR3 DNA: TGTGCCAGCAGCTCTGGGCAAGCCTCTGGGGCCAACGTCCTGACTTTC; CDR3 protein: CASSSGQASGANVLTF
clone size: NA; J gene: TRBJ2-1; V gene: TRBV29-1; D gene: TRBD2; CDR3 length: 15; CDR3 DNA: TGCAGCGTTGTTAGCGGCGGGGGGGCACTCCCTGAGCAGTTCTTC; CDR3 protein: CSVVSGGGALPEQFF
clone size: NA; J gene: TRBJ1-2; V gene: TRBV10-3; D gene: TRBD1; CDR3 length: 13; CDR3 DNA: TGTGCCATCAGTGGGGACAGGGTCTCTGGCTACACCTTC; CDR3 protein: CAISGDRVSGYTF
clone size: NA; J gene: TRBJ1-6; V gene: TRBV27; D gene: NA; CDR3 length: 16; CDR3 DNA: TGTGCCAGCAGAGGAGGTGCGAGCTCCTATAATTCACCCCTCCACTTT; CDR3 protein: CASRGGASSYNSPLHF
clone size: NA; J gene: TRBJ2-3; V gene: TRBV9; D gene: NA; CDR3 length: 16; CDR3 DNA: TGTGCCAGCAGCGCCATGTCCCTAACTAGCACAGATACGCAGTATTTT; CDR3 protein: CASSAMSLTSTDTQYF
clone size: NA; J gene: TRBJ2-7; V gene: TRBV4-2; D gene: TRBD2; CDR3 length: 16; CDR3 DNA: TGTGCCAGCAGCCAAGGAACTAGCGGGGGTGCCTACGAGCAGTACTTC; CDR3 protein: CASSQGTSGGAYEQYF
clone size: NA; J gene: TRBJ1-4; V gene: TRBV4-1; D gene: NA; CDR3 length: 15; CDR3 DNA: TGCGCCAGCAGCGGGATGGGGAGGGAGAATGAAAAACTGTTTTTT; CDR3 protein: CASSGMGRENEKLFF
clone size: NA; J gene: TRBJ1-1; V gene: TRBV19; D gene: NA; CDR3 length: 14; CDR3 DNA: TGTGCCAGTAGGGCCGTACAGGGAACCACTGAAGCTTTCTTT; CDR3 protein: CASRAVQGTTEAFF
clone size: NA; J gene: TRBJ1-3; V gene: TRBV29-1; D gene: NA; CDR3 length: 14; CDR3 DNA: TGCAGCGTTCTGACAGACAACTCTGGAAACACCATATATTTT; CDR3 protein: CSVLTDNSGNTIYF
clone size: NA; J gene: TRBJ1-5; V gene: TRBV12-3/TRBV12-4; D gene: NA; CDR3 length: 13; CDR3 DNA: TGTGCCAGCAGTTCAGGACAGCATCAGCCCCAGCATTTT; CDR3 protein: CASSSGQHQPQHF
clone size: NA; J gene: TRBJ2-7; V gene: TRBV7-2; D gene: TRBD1; CDR3 length: 14; CDR3 DNA: TGTGCCAGCGGCCGGGACAGAGTCTCCTACGAGCAGTACTTC; CDR3 protein: CASGRDRVSYEQYF
clone size: NA; J gene: TRBJ2-2; V gene: TRBV2; D gene: TRBD2; CDR3 length: 15; CDR3 DNA: TGTGCCAGCAGGGGGACTAGCCAGAACACCGGGGAGCTGTTTTTT; CDR3 protein: CASRGTSQNTGELFF
clone size: NA; J gene: TRBJ2-6; V gene: TRBV6-2/TRBV6-3; D gene: NA; CDR3 length: 16; CDR3 DNA: TGTGCCAGCAGTATCCCCAGAGGCTCTGGGGCCAACGTCCTGACTTTC; CDR3 protein: CASSIPRGSGANVLTF
clone size: NA; J gene: TRBJ1-1; V gene: TRBV7-9; D gene: NA; CDR3 length: 12; CDR3 DNA: TGTGCCAGCAGCTTACCTAGGACTGAAGCTTTCTTT; CDR3 protein: CASSLPRTEAFF
clone size: NA; J gene: TRBJ2-2; V gene: TRBV15; D gene: TRBD1; CDR3 length: 15; CDR3 DNA: TGTGCCATACCGGGACAGGGGGTTAACACCGGGGAGCTGTTTTTT; CDR3 protein: CAIPGQGVNTGELFF
clone size: NA; J gene: TRBJ2-2; V gene: TRBV12-3/TRBV12-4; D gene: NA; CDR3 length: 12; CDR3 DNA: TGTGCCAGCAGTTTTCTCGCCGGGGAGCTGTTTTTT; CDR3 protein: CASSFLAGELFF
clone size: NA; J gene: TRBJ2-1; V gene: TRBV7-3; D gene: TRBD2; CDR3 length: 15; CDR3 DNA: TGTGCCAGCAGCTTAGGGCTAGCGGGGGTCAATGAGCAGTTCTTC; CDR3 protein: CASSLGLAGVNEQFF
clone size: NA; J gene: TRBJ1-2; V gene: TRBV12-3/TRBV12-4; D gene: NA; CDR3 length: 13; CDR3 DNA: TGTGCCAGCACTCCGGGACAACTCTATGGCTACACCTTC; CDR3 protein: CASTPGQLYGYTF
clone size: once; J gene: TRBJ2-7; V gene: TRBV18; D gene: NA; CDR3 length: 13; CDR3 DNA: TGTGCCAGCCACTCCATACAGGGACACGAGCAGTACTTC; CDR3 protein: CASHSIQGHEQYF
clone size: NA; J gene: TRBJ1-4; V gene: TRBV7-9; D gene: NA; CDR3 length: 15; CDR3 DNA: TGTGCCAGCAGCTTTCAGGGGAGAACTAATGAAAAACTGTTTTTT; CDR3 protein: CASSFQGRTNEKLFF
clone size: NA; J gene: TRBJ2-7; V gene: TRBV5-4; D gene: NA; CDR3 length: 15; CDR3 DNA: TGTGCCAGCAGCCTGGGAGAAGAAAGTTCCTACGAGCAGTACTTC; CDR3 protein: CASSLGEESSYEQYF
clone size: NA; J gene: TRBJ2-3; V gene: TRBV7-9; D gene: NA; CDR3 length: 14; CDR3 DNA: TGTGCCAGCAGCTTAGCGGCTAGCGCAGATACGCAGTATTTT; CDR3 protein: CASSLAASADTQYF
clone size: NA; J gene: TRBJ1-1; V gene: TRBV5-4; D gene: NA; CDR3 length: 15; CDR3 DNA: TGTGCCCCCCGACCTTCTTATCTTCCTGGGCAAATGGCTTTCTTT; CDR3 protein: CAPRPSYLPGQMAFF